The rows below give T cell receptor beta chains drawn from one sample of a study of T cells after yellow fever vaccination. TCRdb re-derived calls from the 5' RACE reads in MiXCR, one entry per CDR3 protein. Of around 150,000 distinct CDR3 sequences detected, 6% to 7.5% appear once; the ten largest clones hold 2.5% to 3%. The sample in question was CD4+ T cells sorted from PBMCs, obtained about 5 days after the first yellow fever vaccination. The receptors here all came from a man younger than 35 who received the YFV17D yellow fever vaccine. The CDR3 runs from the conserved cysteine through the conserved F or W. D genes are given only for firm matches.

v_call d_call cdr3_aa
TRBV5-1 - CASSLVLAPDTQYF
TRBV5-1 - CASSLRQGDTEAFF
TRBV4-1 - CASSQEGTLIGCTF
TRBV4-1 TRBD2 CASSQVRGGAFGDTQYF
TRBV7-2 - CASTRGGGDIQYF
TRBV7-8 TRBD2 CASSRGGGGGYEQYF
TRBV3-1 TRBD1 CASSHGQGFDSPLHF
TRBV6-2/TRBV6-3 - CASSLNRDQYF
TRBV12-3/TRBV12-4 - CASSLTGHDIALHF
TRBV6-5 - CASSYSNGIQPQHF
TRBV5-1 - CASSLVSGIAGNTIYF
TRBV20-1 TRBD2 CSAKAGGGKETQYF
TRBV2 - CASNNRDKNEKLFF
TRBV18 - CASSPATGSQETQYF
TRBV7-3 - CASSLGEGNQPQHF
TRBV30 - CAWSPGTDTQYF
TRBV7-6 TRBD2 CASSLSGGDNEQFF
TRBV4-2 - CASKGVANTEAFF
TRBV24-1 - CATSGPGGEAFF
TRBV7-2 TRBD1 CASSPWTGTNEKLFF
TRBV6-5 - CASSYWAEMNTEAFF
TRBV2 - CASSDVFSYEQYF
TRBV5-1 - CASSFRQGGETEAFF
TRBV20-1 TRBD2 CSARSGEETQYF
TRBV11-1 - CASSARTGTNEKLFF
TRBV19 - CASRGQDTWDNEQFF
TRBV7-2 - CASSLVGNSGANVLTF